This T cell receptor (beta chain) comes out of a study of T cells in Graves' hyperthyroidism and ophthalmopathy. The authors deemed Graves' hyperthyroidism stable absent ophthalmopathy progression within 18 months. Patients between 18 and 65 years old had hyperthyroidism, newly diagnosed and lasting under 2 months. Each diagnosis was grounded in clinical symptoms, serum thyroxine and TRAb, thyroid ultrasound, and orbital computed tomography. This CDR3 region has 14 residues. The germline V and J ends were trimmed by 3 bases and 4 bases, with 13 bases remaining between them. General study results and limits: Most clonotypes expanded in thyroid above 0.001 were likewise present in blood.

Amplification of TCR beta CDR3 regions used RNA as the template. With the HTBI primer set, the TCR CDR3 went through a first round of RT-PCR. TCRdb passed the multiplex PCR reads through MiXCR, listing each CDR3 protein once. This table has 300,000 to 450,000 distinct CDR3 sequences, approximately 13% appearing once. With regard to this clonotype: The antigen is not known.

The chain uses TRBV12-3 or TRBV12-4 and TRBJ2-7; TRBD1 or TRBD2 may be the D gene (5 bases each). The receptor comes from a woman younger than 35 with Graves' hyperthyroidism. Sequencing used blood. Here the CDR3 DNA reads TGTGCCAGCAGTTTTCGGGACGGAAGGTACGAGCAGTACTTC. Translating it yields CASSFRDGRYEQYF.